This record looks at one T cell receptor (beta chain) sequence and its context. J gave up 5 bases and V 1 base, and 6 bases lay outside the gene matches. Germline CDR1 KGHSH, CDR2 LQKENI. The CDR3 length is 15 residues. This record belongs to a study of blood T cell repertoires in COVID-19. Some clones are missing from TCRdb's copy, which holds only in-frame ones; the method was immunoSEQ multiplex PCR. The profile shows some 310,000 clones, 87% of them singletons. Sequencing was performed on peripheral blood. The TCR was taken from a man in his fifties with active or convalescent COVID-19. This sequence joins TRBV18 and TRBJ2-3, with 7 bases that match TRBD1. The DNA of the CDR3 is TGTGCCAGCTCACCACGGACAGGATTTCAAGATACGCAGTATTTT. Amino acid sequence: CASSPRTGFQDTQYF.